These T cell receptor beta chains were read from a single sample in a study of memory CD4+ T cells and cytomegalovirus serostatus. The protocol was immunoSEQ multiplex PCR, while the TCRdb copy is restricted to in-frame clones and leaves out a portion. The sample records about 56,000 clones, about 81% being singletons. Sequenced: memory CD4+ T cells from blood. The receptors stem from an adult in good health and CMV-seronegative. Both conserved end residues are trimmed from each CDR3.

V	J	CDR3
TRBV30	TRBJ1-5	AWRGGGNQPQH
TRBV19	TRBJ1-6	ASSMQQGRSSPLH
TRBV9	TRBJ1-3	ASSVVSGGLLSGNTIY
TRBV28	TRBJ2-7	ASSAPDRVKGEQY
TRBV7-9	TRBJ2-2	ASSSVSPGELF
TRBV6-6	TRBJ1-3	ASKVTSGNTIY
TRBV14	TRBJ2-1	ASSQSSRGNNEQF
TRBV2	TRBJ1-2	AIPDRDLNYGYT
TRBV6-5	TRBJ1-2	ASSSMTGRYGYT
TRBV7-3	TRBJ2-3	ASSPPSGVGTDTQY
TRBV6-5	TRBJ1-6	ASNQGGRSPLH
TRBV7-9	TRBJ1-2	ASSPGQSHGYT
TRBV19	TRBJ2-7	ASSIGRDRYEQY
TRBV5-6	TRBJ2-2	ASSLGTKNTGELF
TRBV9	TRBJ2-3	ASSVAGLAGGFTDTQY
TRBV5-1	TRBJ1-2	ASSETGDYGYT
TRBV2	TRBJ2-7	AGAGLAEYEQY
TRBV10-3	TRBJ2-3	AISGAGGGVDTQY